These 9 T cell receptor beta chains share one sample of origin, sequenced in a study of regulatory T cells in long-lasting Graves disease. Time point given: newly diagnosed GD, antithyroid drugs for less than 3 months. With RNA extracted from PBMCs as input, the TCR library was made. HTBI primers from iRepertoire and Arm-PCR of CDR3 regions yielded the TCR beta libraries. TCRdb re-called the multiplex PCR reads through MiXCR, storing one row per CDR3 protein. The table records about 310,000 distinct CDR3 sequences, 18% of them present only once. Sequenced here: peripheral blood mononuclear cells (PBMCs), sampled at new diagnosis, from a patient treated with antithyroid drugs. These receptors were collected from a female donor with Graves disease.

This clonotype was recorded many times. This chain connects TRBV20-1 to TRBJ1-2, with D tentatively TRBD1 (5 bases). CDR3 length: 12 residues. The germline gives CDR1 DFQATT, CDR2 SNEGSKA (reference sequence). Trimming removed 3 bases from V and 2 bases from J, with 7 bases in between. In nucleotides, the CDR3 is TGCAGTGCTAGGGGGGTGAACTATGGCTACACCTTC. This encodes CSARGVNYGYTF.

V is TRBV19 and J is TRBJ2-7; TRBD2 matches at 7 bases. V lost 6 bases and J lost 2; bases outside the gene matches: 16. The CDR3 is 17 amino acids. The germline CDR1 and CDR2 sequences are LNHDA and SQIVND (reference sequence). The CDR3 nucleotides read TGTGCCAGTAGCTCATGGGGGGGGGACTCTGACCCCTACGAGCAGTACTTC. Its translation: CASSSWGGDSDPYEQYF. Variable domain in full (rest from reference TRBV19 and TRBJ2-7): DGGITQSPKYLFRKEGQNVTLSCEQNLNHDAMYWYRQDPGQGLRLIYYSQIVNDFQKGDIAEGYSVSREKKESFPLTVTSAQKNPTAFYLCASSSWGGDSDPYEQYFGPGTRLTVT.

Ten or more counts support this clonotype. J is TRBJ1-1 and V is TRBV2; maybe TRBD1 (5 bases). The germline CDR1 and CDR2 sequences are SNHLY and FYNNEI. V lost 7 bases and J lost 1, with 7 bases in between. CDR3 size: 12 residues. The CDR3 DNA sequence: TGTGCCAGCACGACAGCGAACACTGAAGCTTTCTTT. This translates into CASTTANTEAFF.

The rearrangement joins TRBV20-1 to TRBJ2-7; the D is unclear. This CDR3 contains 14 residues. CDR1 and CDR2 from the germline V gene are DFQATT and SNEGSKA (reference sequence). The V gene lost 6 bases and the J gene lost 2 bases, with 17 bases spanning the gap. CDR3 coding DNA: TGCAGTGCGTTAACTCCCGGCGATCCCTACGAGCAGTACTTC. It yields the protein CSALTPGDPYEQYF.

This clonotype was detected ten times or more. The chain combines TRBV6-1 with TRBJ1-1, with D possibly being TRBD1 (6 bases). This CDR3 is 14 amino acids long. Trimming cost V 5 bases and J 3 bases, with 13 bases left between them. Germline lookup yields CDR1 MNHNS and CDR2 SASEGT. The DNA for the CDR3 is TGTGCCAGCAGTCCCGGGGGGCGCGACACTGAAGCTTTCTTT. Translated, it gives CASSPGGRDTEAFF.

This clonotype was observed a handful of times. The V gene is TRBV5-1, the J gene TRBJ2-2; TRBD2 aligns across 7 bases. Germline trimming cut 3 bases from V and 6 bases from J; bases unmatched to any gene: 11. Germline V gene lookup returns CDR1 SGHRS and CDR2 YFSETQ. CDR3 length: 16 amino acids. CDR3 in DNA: TGCGCCAGCAGCTCCGGACTAGTATCTACACCCGGGGAGCTGTTTTTT. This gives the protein CASSSGLVSTPGELFF. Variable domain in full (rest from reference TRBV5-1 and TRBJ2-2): KAGVTQTPRYLIKTRGQQVTLSCSPISGHRSVSWYQQTPGQGLQFLFEYFSETQRNKGNFPGRFSGRQFSNSRSEMNVSTLELGDSALYLCASSSGLVSTPGELFFGEGSRLTVL.

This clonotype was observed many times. The CDR3 is CAISESSLGERNTGELFF. In DNA, the CDR3 is TGTGCCATCAGTGAGTCGAGTTTGGGGGAGAGGAACACCGGGGAGCTGTTTTTT. This rearrangement joins TRBV10-3 to TRBJ2-2, with D tentatively TRBD1 or TRBD2 (5 bases each). The CDR3 is 18 amino acids. V dropped 0 bases and J dropped 1 base, with 15 bases sitting between them. From germline, CDR1 is ENHRY and CDR2 SYGVKD.

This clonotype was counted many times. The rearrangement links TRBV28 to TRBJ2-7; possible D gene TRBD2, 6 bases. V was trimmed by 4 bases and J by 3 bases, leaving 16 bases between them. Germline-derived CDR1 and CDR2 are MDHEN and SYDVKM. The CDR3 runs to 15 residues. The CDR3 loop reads CASSSGGTRGYEQYF. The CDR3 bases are TGTGCCAGCAGTTCCGGCGGGACTCGGGGCTACGAGCAGTACTTC.

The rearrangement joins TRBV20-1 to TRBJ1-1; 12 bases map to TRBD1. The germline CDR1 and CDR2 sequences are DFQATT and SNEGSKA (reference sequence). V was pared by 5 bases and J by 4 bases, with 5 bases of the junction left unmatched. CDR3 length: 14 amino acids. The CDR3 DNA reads TGCAGTGCTGGGACAGGGGGCGCGGGCACTGAAGCTTTCTTT. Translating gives CSAGTGGAGTEAFF.